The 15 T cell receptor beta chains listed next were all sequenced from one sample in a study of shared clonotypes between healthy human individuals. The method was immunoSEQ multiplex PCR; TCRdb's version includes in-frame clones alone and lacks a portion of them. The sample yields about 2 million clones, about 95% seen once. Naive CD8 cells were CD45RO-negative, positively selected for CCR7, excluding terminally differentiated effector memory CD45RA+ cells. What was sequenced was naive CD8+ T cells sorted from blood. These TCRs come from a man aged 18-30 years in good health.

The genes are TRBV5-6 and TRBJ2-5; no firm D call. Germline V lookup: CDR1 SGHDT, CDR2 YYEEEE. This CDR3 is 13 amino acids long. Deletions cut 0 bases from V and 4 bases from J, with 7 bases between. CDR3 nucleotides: TGTGCCAGCAGCTTGGGTTGGCGAGAGACCCAGTACTTC. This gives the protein CASSLGWRETQYF.

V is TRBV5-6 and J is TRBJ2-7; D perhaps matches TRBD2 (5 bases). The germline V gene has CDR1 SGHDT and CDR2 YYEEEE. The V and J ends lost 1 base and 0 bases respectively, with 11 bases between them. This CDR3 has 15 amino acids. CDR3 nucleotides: TGTGCCAGCAGCTTGCGCGGGCCTAGCTCCTACGAGCAGTACTTC. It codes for CASSLRGPSSYEQYF.

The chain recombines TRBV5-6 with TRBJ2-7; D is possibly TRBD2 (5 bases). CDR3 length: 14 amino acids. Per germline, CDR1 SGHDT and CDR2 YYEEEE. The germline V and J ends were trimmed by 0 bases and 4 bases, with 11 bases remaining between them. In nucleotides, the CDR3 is TGTGCCAGCAGCTTGGCGGGGATCCTATACGAGCAGTACTTC. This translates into CASSLAGILYEQYF. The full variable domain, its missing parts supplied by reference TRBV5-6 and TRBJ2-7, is DAGVTQSPTHLIKTRGQQVTLRCSPKSGHDTVSWYQQALGQGPQFIFQYYEEEERQRGNFPDRFSGHQFPNYSSELNVNALLLGDSALYLCASSLAGILYEQYFGPGTRLTVT.

For the CDR3, the DNA is TGTGCCAGTAGTATCGGGACAGATAATAATGAAAAACTGTTTTTT. It is translated as CASSIGTDNNEKLFF. This chain joins TRBV19 and TRBJ1-4; 7 positions agree with TRBD1. The CDR3 is 15 amino acids. The ends lost 3 bases at V and 4 bases at J; junction bases unmatched: 5. The germline CDR1 and CDR2 sequences are LNHDA and SQIVND (reference sequence).

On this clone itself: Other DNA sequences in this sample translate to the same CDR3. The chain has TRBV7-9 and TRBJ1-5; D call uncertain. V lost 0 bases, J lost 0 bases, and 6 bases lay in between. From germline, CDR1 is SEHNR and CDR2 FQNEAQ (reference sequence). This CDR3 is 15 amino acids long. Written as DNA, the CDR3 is TGTGCCAGCAGCTTAGCAGGAGATAGCAATCAGCCCCAGCATTTT. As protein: CASSLAGDSNQPQHF.

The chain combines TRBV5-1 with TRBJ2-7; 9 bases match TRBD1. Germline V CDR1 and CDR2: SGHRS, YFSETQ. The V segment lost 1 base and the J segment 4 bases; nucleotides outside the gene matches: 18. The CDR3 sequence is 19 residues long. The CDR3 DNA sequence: TGCGCCAGCAGCTTGTTACCCCGTTATCCCGGGACAGGGCCTTACGAGCAGTACTTC. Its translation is CASSLLPRYPGTGPYEQYF. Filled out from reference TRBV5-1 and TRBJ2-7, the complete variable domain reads KAGVTQTPRYLIKTRGQQVTLSCSPISGHRSVSWYQQTPGQGLQFLFEYFSETQRNKGNFPGRFSGRQFSNSRSEMNVSTLELGDSALYLCASSLLPRYPGTGPYEQYFGPGTRLTVT.

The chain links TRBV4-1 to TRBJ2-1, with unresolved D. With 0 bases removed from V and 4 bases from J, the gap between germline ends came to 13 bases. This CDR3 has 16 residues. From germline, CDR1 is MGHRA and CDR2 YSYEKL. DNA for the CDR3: TGCGCCAGCAGCCAAGATACGGCATTAGCATACAATGAGCAGTTCTTC. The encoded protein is CASSQDTALAYNEQFF.

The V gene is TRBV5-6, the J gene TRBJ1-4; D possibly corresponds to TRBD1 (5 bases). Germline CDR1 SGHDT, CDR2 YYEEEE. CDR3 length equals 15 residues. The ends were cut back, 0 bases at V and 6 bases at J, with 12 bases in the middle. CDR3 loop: CASSLGRGAHEKLFF. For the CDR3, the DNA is TGTGCCAGCAGCTTGGGTCGTGGGGCTCATGAAAAACTGTTTTTT.

The DNA for the CDR3 is TGTGCCAGCAGCGATAGAAGGGTGGTCCAAAGGGGGTCGGAGACCCAGTACTTC. Its protein is CASSDRRVVQRGSETQYF. The chain joins TRBV2 to TRBJ2-5; D perhaps matches TRBD1 (6 bases). The germline V and J ends were trimmed by 6 bases and 5 bases, with 28 bases remaining between them. CDR3 length equals 18 residues. Germline V gives CDR1 SNHLY, CDR2 FYNNEI.

CDR3 protein: CASSYRGFTEAFF. CDR3 nucleotide sequence: TGTGCCAGCAGTTACAGGGGGTTTACTGAAGCTTTCTTT. The chain carries TRBV6-5 and TRBJ1-1, with D perhaps TRBD1 (6 bases). V was trimmed by 2 bases and J by 5 bases, leaving 9 bases between them. Germline CDR1 and CDR2: MNHEY and SVGAGI. The CDR3 runs to 13 residues.

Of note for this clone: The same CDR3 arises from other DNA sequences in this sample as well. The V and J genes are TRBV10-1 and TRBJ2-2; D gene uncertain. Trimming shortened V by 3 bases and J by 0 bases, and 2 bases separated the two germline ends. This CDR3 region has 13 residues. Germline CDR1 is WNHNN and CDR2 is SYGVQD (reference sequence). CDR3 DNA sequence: TGCGCCAGCAGTGAAACGAACACCGGGGAGCTGTTTTTT. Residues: CASSETNTGELFF.

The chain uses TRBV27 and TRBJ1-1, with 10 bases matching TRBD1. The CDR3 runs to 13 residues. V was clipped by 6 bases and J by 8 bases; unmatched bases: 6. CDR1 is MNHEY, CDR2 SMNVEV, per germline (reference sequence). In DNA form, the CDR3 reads TGTGCCAGCAGGACAGGGGGCGCGTCAGAAGCTTTCTTT. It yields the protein CASRTGGASEAFF.

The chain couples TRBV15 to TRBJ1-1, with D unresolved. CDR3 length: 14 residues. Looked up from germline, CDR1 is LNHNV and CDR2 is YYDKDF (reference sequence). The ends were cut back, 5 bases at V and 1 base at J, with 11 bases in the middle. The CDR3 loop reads CATSWTEGNTEAFF. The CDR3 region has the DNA TGTGCCACCAGCTGGACCGAGGGGAACACTGAAGCTTTCTTT.

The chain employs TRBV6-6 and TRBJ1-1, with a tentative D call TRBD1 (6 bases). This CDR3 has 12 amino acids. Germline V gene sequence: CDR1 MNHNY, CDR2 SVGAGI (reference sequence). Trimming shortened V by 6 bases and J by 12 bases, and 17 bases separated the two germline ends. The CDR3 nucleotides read TGTGCCAGCAGAGGCATACAGGGCGAAACTTTCTTT. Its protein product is CASRGIQGETFF.

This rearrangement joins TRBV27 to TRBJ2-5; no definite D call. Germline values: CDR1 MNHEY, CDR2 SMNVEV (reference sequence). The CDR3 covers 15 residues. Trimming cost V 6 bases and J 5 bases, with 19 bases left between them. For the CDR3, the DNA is TGTGCCAGCAGACCCGGAGTGACGGGCCTGGAGACCCAGTACTTC. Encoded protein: CASRPGVTGLETQYF.